The 21 T cell receptor beta chains below were found in one sample sequenced in a study of blood T cell repertoires in COVID-19. Clones were read by immunoSEQ multiplex PCR, and TCRdb kept only the in-frame ones, dropping some. The sample yields over 200,000 clones, around 87% seen once. Sequencing used peripheral blood. These receptors were collected from a woman aged 45-59 years with acute or convalescent COVID-19.

The chain links TRBV18 to TRBJ2-1, with D maybe TRBD2 (6 bases). Germline lookup yields CDR1 KGHSH and CDR2 LQKENI. V lost 4 bases to trimming and J lost 4 bases, with 8 bases between them. The CDR3 loop spans 13 amino acids. CDR3 protein: CASSRDSYNEQFF. In nucleotides, the CDR3 is TGTGCCAGCTCACGGGACTCATACAATGAGCAGTTCTTC.

V usage is TRBV27 and J usage is TRBJ2-7; TRBD1 matches 8 bases. This CDR3 has 14 amino acids. The V segment lost 6 bases and the J segment 6 bases; nucleotides outside the gene matches: 10. Germline V gene data show CDR1 as MNHEY and CDR2 as SMNVEV (reference sequence). The CDR3 coding sequence is TGTGCCAGCAGACACCTTCCAGGGGGCAGCGAGCAGTACTTC. It translates to CASRHLPGGSEQYF.

This chain links TRBV15 with TRBJ2-1; D possibly corresponds to TRBD2 (5 bases). The CDR3 is 17 amino acids. Germline CDR1 LNHNV, CDR2 YYDKDF (reference sequence). V lost 0 bases to trimming and J lost 5 bases, with 17 bases between them. The chain's CDR3 is CATSRDLIGVWDNEQFF. The DNA for the CDR3 is TGTGCCACCAGCAGAGATTTAATCGGGGTTTGGGACAATGAGCAGTTCTTC.

The rearrangement links TRBV9 to TRBJ2-4; 8 bases fit TRBD2. The junction had 2 bases not matched to a gene; V was cut back by 4 bases and J by 5 bases. Germline V gene sequence: CDR1 SGDLS, CDR2 YYNGEE. This CDR3 has 13 residues. This CDR3 is CASSQAGENIQYF. The CDR3, as DNA: TGTGCCAGCAGCCAAGCGGGAGAAAACATTCAGTACTTC.

V and J are TRBV28 and TRBJ2-5, with D unresolved. Trimming took off 7 bases at V and 7 bases at J, with 13 bases between the two ends. Germline V gene data show CDR1 as MDHEN and CDR2 as SYDVKM. CDR3 length equals 12 residues. CDR3 sequence: CASNLSFGTQYF. The CDR3 DNA reads as TGTGCCAGCAACCTTAGTTTCGGGACCCAGTACTTC.

The chain links TRBV19 to TRBJ2-3; TRBD2 matches 11 bases. The germline gives CDR1 LNHDA, CDR2 SQIVND (reference sequence). V lost 7 bases to trimming and J lost 1 base; unmatched junction nucleotides: 7. This CDR3 has 16 residues. The CDR3 DNA is TGTGCCAGTAAAGAGAGACTAGCGGGACGCACAGATACGCAGTATTTT. Its translation: CASKERLAGRTDTQYF.

The chain has TRBV29-1 and TRBJ2-3; 11 bases line up with TRBD2. J lost 1 base, V lost 1 base, and 1 base had no gene match. Germline V gene sequence: CDR1 SQVTM, CDR2 ANQGSEA. The CDR3 has 15 residues. CDR3 residues: CSVEALAGGTDTQYF. DNA of the CDR3: TGCAGCGTTGAAGCACTAGCGGGGGGCACAGATACGCAGTATTTT.

This chain joins TRBV5-1 and TRBJ1-1, with D maybe TRBD1 (5 bases). This CDR3 comprises 16 residues. Germline loops: CDR1 SGHRS, CDR2 YFSETQ. V lost 3 bases to trimming and J lost 1 base, with 16 bases between them. CDR3 sequence (DNA): TGCGCCAGCAGCTCCCTCGGAACCAGGGAGAACACTGAAGCTTTCTTT. It encodes CASSSLGTRENTEAFF.

V usage is TRBV12-3 or TRBV12-4 and J usage is TRBJ1-2; 9 nucleotides align to TRBD1. This CDR3 has 13 amino acids. J gave up 6 bases and V 3 bases, and 2 bases lay outside the gene matches. CDR3 region: CASSFDRGDGYTF. In DNA form, the CDR3 reads TGTGCCAGCAGTTTCGACAGGGGGGATGGCTACACCTTC.

The rearrangement joins TRBV13 to TRBJ2-1; D ambiguous. Trimming took 5 bases from V and 2 from J, leaving 10 bases between them. The germline gives CDR1 PRHDT, CDR2 FYEKMQ (reference sequence). The length of the CDR3 is 14 residues. Here the CDR3 reads CASSLLLTYNEQFF. In DNA, the CDR3 is TGTGCCAGCAGCCTACTCCTGACCTACAATGAGCAGTTCTTC.

This clone was counted between two and nine times. The rearrangement links TRBV5-1 to TRBJ1-2; TRBD1 might be the D (6 bases). The germline gives CDR1 SGHRS, CDR2 YFSETQ. The CDR3 sequence is 15 residues long. V lost 5 bases to trimming and J lost 4 bases, with 18 bases between them. The CDR3 region is CASRDQYRVFYGYTF. DNA of the CDR3: TGCGCCAGCAGGGATCAATACAGGGTTTTCTATGGCTACACCTTC.

The chain has TRBV27 and TRBJ1-2, with a possible D match to TRBD1 (6 bases). Germline V CDR1 and CDR2: MNHEY, SMNVEV (reference sequence). The V end lost 3 bases, the J end lost 6 bases, and 14 bases lay between the germline ends. The CDR3 runs 14 residues. The CDR3: CASSFSQGRDGYTF. In DNA form, the CDR3 reads TGTGCCAGCAGTTTCTCCCAGGGGAGGGATGGCTACACCTTC.

The chain links TRBV5-1 to TRBJ1-6; no clear D gene. CDR1 and CDR2 (germline): SGHRS, YFSETQ. The germline V and J ends were trimmed by 0 bases and 8 bases, with 12 bases remaining between them. The CDR3 extends over 15 amino acids. In DNA form, the CDR3 reads TGCGCCAGCAGCTTGGTACTATCTCCGGATTCACCCCTCCACTTT. This translates into CASSLVLSPDSPLHF.

This chain uses TRBV7-9 with TRBJ2-1; 9 nucleotides align to TRBD1. J was trimmed by 8 bases and V by 2 bases; bases with no gene match: 10. The CDR3 has 16 residues. The germline V gene encodes CDR1 SEHNR and CDR2 FQNEAQ (reference sequence). CDR3 sequence (DNA): TGTGCCAGCAGCTTACTTTCCACAGGGGGCTTGGATGAGCAGTTCTTC. The encoded protein is CASSLLSTGGLDEQFF. The full variable domain, in which reference TRBV7-9 and TRBJ2-1 provide the parts outside the CDR3, is DTGVSQNPRHKITKRGQNVTFRCDPISEHNRLYWYRQTLGQGPEFLTYFQNEAQLEKSRLLSDRFSAERPKGSFSTLEIQRTEQGDSAMYLCASSLLSTGGLDEQFFGPGTRLTVL.

The chain carries TRBV3-1 (or the pseudogene TRBV3-2) and TRBJ1-1; tentative D call: TRBD1 (6 bases). The germline V gene encodes CDR1 LGHDT and CDR2 YNNKEL (reference sequence). CDR3 length: 12 amino acids. Trimming shortened V by 6 bases and J by 5 bases, and 10 bases separated the two germline ends. For the CDR3, the DNA is TGTGCCAGCAGGCACAGGGATACTGAAGCTTTCTTT. It yields the protein CASRHRDTEAFF.

The chain joins TRBV27 to TRBJ2-7; 9 nucleotides align to TRBD2. Germline assignment: CDR1 MNHEY and CDR2 SMNVEV (reference sequence). V was clipped by 2 bases and J by 3 bases; unmatched bases: 5. The CDR3 sequence is 15 residues long. CDR3 nucleotide sequence: TGTGCCAGCAGTTTAGCTAGCGGGGAAGGCTACGAGCAGTACTTC. As protein: CASSLASGEGYEQYF.

The V and J genes are TRBV4-2 and TRBJ2-1; 7 bases fit TRBD2. This CDR3 has 15 residues. From germline, CDR1 is LGHNA and CDR2 YNFKEQ. V dropped 0 bases and J dropped 7; count of bases not matched to a gene: 6. CDR3 bases: TGTGCCAGCAGCCAAGATCTAGGCGGGAGAAATGAGCAGTTCTTC. As protein: CASSQDLGGRNEQFF.

The V and J genes are TRBV7-9 and TRBJ2-3; 8 bases fit TRBD1. The CDR3 has 14 residues. Per the germline V gene, CDR1 is SEHNR and CDR2 is FQNEAQ (reference sequence). After removal of 4 bases from V and 6 bases from J, the junction contained 6 bases not matched to a gene. The CDR3 loop is CASSWEDRVDTQYF. The CDR3 coding sequence is TGTGCCAGCAGCTGGGAGGACAGGGTGGATACGCAGTATTTT.

The chain employs TRBV6-5 and TRBJ1-2, with 9 bases aligning to TRBD1. From germline, CDR1 is MNHEY and CDR2 SVGAGI. There are 16 residues in the CDR3. The V and J ends lost 0 bases and 5 bases, in that order; junction bases with no gene match: 7. The CDR3 loop reads CASSYSPGQGVYGYTF. CDR3 in DNA: TGTGCCAGCAGTTACTCGCCGGGACAGGGAGTTTATGGCTACACCTTC.

The chain joins TRBV24-1 to TRBJ2-1; 7 nucleotides align to TRBD2. V trimming: 9 bases; J trimming: 15 bases; junction bases outside the gene matches: 10. The CDR3 spans 11 residues. The germline CDR1 and CDR2 sequences are KGHDR and SFDVKD. CDR3: CATAMGGRPFF. In nucleotides, the CDR3 is TGTGCCACCGCGATGGGGGGGAGACCGTTCTTC.

This clone was recorded a few times. The V and J genes are TRBV7-3 and TRBJ1-1; D gene ambiguous. The ends were cut back, 5 bases at V and 0 bases at J, with 13 bases in the middle. The CDR3 extends over 15 amino acids. The germline V gene encodes CDR1 SGHTA and CDR2 FQGTGA. The CDR3 loop is CASSRGQIMNTEAFF. The DNA for the CDR3 is TGTGCCAGCAGCCGGGGTCAGATTATGAACACTGAAGCTTTCTTT.